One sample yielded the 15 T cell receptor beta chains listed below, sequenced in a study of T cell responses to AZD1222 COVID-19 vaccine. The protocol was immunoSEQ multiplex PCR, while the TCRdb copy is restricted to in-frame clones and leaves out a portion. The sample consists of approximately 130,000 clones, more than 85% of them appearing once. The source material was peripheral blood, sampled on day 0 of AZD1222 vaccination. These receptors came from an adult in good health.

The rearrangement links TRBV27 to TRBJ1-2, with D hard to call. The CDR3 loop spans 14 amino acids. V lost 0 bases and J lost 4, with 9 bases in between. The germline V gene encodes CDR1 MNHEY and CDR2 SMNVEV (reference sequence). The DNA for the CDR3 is TGTGCCAGCAGTTTATCTTCCTGGGGCTATGGCTACACCTTC. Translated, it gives CASSLSSWGYGYTF.

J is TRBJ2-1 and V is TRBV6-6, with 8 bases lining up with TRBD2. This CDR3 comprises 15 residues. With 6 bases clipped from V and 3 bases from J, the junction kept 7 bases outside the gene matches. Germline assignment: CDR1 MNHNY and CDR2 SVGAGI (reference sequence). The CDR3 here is CASRLTLADYNEQFF. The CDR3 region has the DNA TGTGCCAGCAGATTAACACTAGCGGACTACAATGAGCAGTTCTTC.

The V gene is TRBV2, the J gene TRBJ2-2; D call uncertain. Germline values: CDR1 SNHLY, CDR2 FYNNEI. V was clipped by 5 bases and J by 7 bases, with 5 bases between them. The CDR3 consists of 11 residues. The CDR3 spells CASSSHGELFF. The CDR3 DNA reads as TGTGCCAGCAGTAGTCACGGGGAGCTGTTTTTT.

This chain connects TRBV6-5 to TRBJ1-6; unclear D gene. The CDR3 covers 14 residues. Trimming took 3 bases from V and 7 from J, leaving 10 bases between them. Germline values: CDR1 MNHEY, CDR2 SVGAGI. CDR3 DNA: TGTGCCAGCAGTTATCAACAGCAGAATTCACCCCTCCACTTT. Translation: CASSYQQQNSPLHF.

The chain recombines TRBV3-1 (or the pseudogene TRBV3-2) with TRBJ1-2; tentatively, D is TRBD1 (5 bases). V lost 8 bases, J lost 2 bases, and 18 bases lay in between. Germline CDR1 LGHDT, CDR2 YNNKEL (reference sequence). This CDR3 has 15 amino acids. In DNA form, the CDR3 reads TGTGCCAGCCGCTTCTCCGGGACGGAGAACTATGGCTACACCTTC. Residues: CASRFSGTENYGYTF.

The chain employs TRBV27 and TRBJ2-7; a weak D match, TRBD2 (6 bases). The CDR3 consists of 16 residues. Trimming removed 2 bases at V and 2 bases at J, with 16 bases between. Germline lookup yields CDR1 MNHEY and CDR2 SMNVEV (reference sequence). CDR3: CASSLGAGSRPYEQYF. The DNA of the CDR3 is TGTGCCAGCAGTTTAGGGGCGGGGAGTCGACCCTACGAGCAGTACTTC.

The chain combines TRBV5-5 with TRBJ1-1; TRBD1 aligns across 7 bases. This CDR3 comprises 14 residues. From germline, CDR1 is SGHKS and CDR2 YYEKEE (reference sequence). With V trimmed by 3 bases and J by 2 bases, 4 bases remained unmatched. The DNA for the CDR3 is TGTGCCAGCAGCTCACAGGGGATTAACACTGAAGCTTTCTTT. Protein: CASSSQGINTEAFF.

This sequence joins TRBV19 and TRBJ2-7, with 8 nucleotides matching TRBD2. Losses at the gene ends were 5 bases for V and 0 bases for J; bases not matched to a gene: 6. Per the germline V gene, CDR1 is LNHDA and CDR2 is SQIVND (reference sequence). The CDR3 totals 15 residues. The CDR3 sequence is CASSFSGDFSYEQYF. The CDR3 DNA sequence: TGTGCCAGTAGTTTTAGCGGGGACTTCTCCTACGAGCAGTACTTC.

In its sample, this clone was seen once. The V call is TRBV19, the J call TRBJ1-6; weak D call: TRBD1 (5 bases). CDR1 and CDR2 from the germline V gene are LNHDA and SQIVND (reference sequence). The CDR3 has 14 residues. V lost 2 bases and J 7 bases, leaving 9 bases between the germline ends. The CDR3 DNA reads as TGTGCCAGTAGTATAACGGGACGCAATTCACCCCTCCACTTT. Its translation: CASSITGRNSPLHF.

CDR3 amino acids: CASSLPPDRNIQPQHF. CDR3 DNA sequence: TGTGCCAGCAGCTTACCCCCCGACAGGAATATTCAGCCCCAGCATTTT. V and J are TRBV13 and TRBJ1-5; tentatively, D is TRBD1 (6 bases). The CDR3 length is 16 residues. V was cut by 2 bases and J by 6 bases, with 17 bases left in between. Germline CDR1 reads PRHDT; CDR2 reads FYEKMQ (reference sequence).

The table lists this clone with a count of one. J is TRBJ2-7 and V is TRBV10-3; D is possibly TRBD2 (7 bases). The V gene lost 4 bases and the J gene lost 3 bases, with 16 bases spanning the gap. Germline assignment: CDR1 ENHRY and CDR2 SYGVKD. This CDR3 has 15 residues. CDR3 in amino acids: CAISGGRGLLYEQYF. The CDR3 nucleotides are TGTGCCATCAGTGGAGGGCGGGGGCTACTCTACGAGCAGTACTTC.

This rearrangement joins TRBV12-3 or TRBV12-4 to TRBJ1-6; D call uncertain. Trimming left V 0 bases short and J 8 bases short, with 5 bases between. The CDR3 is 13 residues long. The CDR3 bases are TGTGCCAGCAGTTTAGCGAGGGATTCACCCCTCCACTTT. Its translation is CASSLARDSPLHF.

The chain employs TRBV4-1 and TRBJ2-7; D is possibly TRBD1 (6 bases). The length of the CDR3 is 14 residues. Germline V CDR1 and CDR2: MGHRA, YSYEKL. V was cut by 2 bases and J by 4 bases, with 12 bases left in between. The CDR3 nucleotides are TGCGCCAGCAGCCAATGGGAACAGGGATACGAGCAGTACTTC. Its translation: CASSQWEQGYEQYF.

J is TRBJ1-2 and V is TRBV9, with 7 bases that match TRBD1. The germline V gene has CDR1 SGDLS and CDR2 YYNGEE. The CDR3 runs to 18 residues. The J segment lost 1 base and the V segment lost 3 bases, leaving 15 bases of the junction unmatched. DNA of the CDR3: TGTGCCAGCAGCGAGTACGCCGCCCAGGGGGGAATTAACTATGGCTACACCTTC. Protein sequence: CASSEYAAQGGINYGYTF.

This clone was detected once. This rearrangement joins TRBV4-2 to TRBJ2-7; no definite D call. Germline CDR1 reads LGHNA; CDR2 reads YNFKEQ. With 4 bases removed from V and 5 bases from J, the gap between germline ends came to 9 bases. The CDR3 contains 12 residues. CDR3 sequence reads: CASSLDRDEQYF. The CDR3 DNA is TGTGCCAGCAGCCTAGATAGGGACGAGCAGTACTTC.